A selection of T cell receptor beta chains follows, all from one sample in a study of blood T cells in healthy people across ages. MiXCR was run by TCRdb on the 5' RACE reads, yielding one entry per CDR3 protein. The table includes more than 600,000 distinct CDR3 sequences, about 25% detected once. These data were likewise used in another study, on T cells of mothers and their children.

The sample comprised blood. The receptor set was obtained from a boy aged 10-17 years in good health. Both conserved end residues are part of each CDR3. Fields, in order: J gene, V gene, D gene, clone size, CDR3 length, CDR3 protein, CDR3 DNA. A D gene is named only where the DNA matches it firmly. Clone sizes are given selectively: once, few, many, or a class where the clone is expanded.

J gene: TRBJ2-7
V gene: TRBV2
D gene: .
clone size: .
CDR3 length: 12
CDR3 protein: CASNTDTYEQYF
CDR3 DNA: TGTGCCAGCAACACGGACACCTACGAGCAGTACTTC

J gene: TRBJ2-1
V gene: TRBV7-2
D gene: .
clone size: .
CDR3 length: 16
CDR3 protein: CASSLFGTPGGGEQFF
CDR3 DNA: TGTGCCAGCAGCTTATTTGGGACTCCAGGAGGTGGTGAGCAGTTCTTC

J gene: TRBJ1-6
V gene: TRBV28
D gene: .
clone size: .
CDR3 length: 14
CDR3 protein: CASSFISDNSPLHF
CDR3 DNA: TGTGCCAGCAGCTTTATTTCGGATAATTCACCCCTCCACTTT

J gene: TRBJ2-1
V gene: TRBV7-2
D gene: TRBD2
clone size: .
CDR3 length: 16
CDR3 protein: CASSLVLAGVRNEQFF
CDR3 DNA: TGTGCCAGCAGCTTAGTTTTGGCGGGAGTGAGGAATGAGCAGTTCTTC

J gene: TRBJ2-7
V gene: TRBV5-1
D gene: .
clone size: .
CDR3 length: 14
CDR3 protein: CASSQMSHSNEQYF
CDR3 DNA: TGCGCCAGCAGCCAGATGAGTCATTCGAACGAGCAGTACTTC

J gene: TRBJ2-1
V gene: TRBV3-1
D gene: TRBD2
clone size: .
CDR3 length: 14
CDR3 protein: CASSLGAGVGEQFF
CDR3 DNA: TGTGCCAGCAGCCTAGGGGCGGGAGTTGGTGAGCAGTTCTTC

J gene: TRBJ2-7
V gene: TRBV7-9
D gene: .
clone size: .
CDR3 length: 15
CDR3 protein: CASSSPSRGVHEQYF
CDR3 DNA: TGTGCCAGCAGCTCCCCGAGTCGGGGAGTACACGAGCAGTACTTC

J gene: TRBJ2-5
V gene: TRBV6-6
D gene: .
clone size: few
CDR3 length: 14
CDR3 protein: CASSLPEGTETQYF
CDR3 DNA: TGTGCCAGCAGCCTCCCGGAGGGAACAGAGACCCAGTACTTC

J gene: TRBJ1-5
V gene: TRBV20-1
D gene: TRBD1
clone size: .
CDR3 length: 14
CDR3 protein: CSARAPTGGQPQHF
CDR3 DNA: TGCAGTGCTAGAGCGCCGACAGGGGGACAGCCCCAGCATTTT

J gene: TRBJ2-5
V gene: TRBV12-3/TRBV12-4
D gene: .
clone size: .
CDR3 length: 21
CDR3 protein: CASSLLDTRVGSALDQETQYF
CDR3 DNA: TGTGCCAGCAGTTTATTAGACACCAGGGTCGGCTCAGCCTTGGACCAAGAGACCCAGTACTTC

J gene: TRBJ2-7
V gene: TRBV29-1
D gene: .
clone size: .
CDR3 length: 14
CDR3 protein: CSVEVRDTFYEQYF
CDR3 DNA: TGCAGCGTTGAAGTCCGGGACACCTTCTACGAGCAGTACTTC

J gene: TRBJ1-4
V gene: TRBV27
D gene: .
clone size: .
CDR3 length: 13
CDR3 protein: CASSIREGEKLFF
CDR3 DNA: TGTGCCAGCAGTATCCGGGAGGGAGAAAAACTGTTTTTT

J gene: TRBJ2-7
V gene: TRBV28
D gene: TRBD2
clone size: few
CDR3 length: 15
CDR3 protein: CASSFQAGAPYEQYF
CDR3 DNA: TGTGCCAGCAGTTTCCAAGCGGGAGCGCCCTACGAGCAGTACTTC

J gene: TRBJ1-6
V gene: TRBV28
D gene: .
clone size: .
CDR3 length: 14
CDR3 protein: CASSLNVEISPLHF
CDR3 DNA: TGTGCCAGCAGTCTTAACGTTGAGATCTCACCCCTCCACTTT

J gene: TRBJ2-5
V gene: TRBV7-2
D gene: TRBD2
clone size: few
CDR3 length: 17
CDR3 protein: CASSRSSSSGDSYEQCF
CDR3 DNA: TGTGCCAGCAGCCGATCTTCATCTAGCGGGGACTCCTACGAGCAGTGCTTC

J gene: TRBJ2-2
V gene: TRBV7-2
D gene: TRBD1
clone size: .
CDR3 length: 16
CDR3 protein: CASSLTGQGSRAELFF
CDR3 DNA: TGTGCCAGCAGCCTTACCGGACAGGGCTCGCGTGCGGAGCTGTTTTTT

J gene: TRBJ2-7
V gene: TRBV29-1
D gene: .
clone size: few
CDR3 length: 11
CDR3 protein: CSVVYSYEQYF
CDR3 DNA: TGCAGCGTTGTGTACTCCTACGAGCAGTACTTC

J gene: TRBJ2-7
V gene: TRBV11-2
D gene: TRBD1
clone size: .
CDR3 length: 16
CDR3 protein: CASSQWGQIISYEQYF
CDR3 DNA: TGTGCCAGCAGCCAATGGGGACAGATCATATCCTACGAGCAGTACTTC

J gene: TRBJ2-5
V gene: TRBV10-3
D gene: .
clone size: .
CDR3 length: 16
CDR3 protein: CAISEGDLELQETQYF
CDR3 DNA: TGCGCCATCAGTGAGGGGGACCTAGAACTCCAAGAGACCCAGTACTTC

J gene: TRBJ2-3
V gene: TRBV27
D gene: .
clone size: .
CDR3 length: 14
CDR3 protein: CASSLARRGDTQYF
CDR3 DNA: TGTGCCAGCAGTTTAGCCCGTAGGGGGGATACGCAGTATTTT

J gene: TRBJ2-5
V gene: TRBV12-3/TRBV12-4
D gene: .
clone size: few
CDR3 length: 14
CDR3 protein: CASSFQGTGETQYF
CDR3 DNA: TGTGCCAGCAGTTTTCAGGGTACAGGAGAGACCCAGTACTTC

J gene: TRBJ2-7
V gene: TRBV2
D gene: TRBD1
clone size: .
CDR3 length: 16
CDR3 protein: CASSEGMGQGGYEQYF
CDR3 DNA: TGTGCCAGCAGTGAAGGCATGGGACAGGGGGGCTACGAGCAGTACTTC

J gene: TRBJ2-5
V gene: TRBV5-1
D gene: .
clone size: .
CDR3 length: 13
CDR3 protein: CASSVTFQETQYF
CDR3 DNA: TGCGCCAGCAGCGTTACATTCCAAGAGACCCAGTACTTC

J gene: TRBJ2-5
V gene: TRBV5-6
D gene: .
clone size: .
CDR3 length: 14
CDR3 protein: CASSLIRAEETQYF
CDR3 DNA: TGTGCCAGCAGCTTGATACGGGCGGAAGAGACCCAGTACTTC

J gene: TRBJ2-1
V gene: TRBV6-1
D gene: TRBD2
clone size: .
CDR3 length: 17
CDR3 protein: CASSPFIRGGSYNEQFF
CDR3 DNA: TGTGCCAGCAGCCCGTTTATCCGGGGGGGTTCCTACAATGAGCAGTTCTTC

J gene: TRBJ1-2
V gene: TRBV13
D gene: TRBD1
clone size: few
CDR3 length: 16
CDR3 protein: CASSLGSRGDSYGYTF
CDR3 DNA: TGTGCCAGCAGCTTAGGTTCGAGGGGGGACAGCTATGGCTACACCTTC

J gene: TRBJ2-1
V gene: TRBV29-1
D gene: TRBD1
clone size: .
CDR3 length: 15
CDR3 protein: CSVENRGRKYNEQFF
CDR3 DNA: TGCAGCGTTGAGAACAGGGGGCGAAAGTACAATGAGCAGTTCTTC

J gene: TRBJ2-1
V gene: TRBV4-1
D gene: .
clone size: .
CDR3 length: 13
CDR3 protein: CASTGTGYNEQFF
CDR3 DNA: TGCGCCAGTACCGGGACTGGGTACAATGAGCAGTTCTTC

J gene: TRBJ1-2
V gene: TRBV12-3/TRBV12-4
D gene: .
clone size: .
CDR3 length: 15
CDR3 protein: CASSPSPGQGHGYTF
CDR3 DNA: TGTGCCAGCAGTCCATCCCCCGGGCAGGGGCATGGCTACACCTTC

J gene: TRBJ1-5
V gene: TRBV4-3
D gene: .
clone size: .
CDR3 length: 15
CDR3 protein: CASSQDRQGFQPQHF
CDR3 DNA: TGCGCCAGCAGCCAAGATAGGCAGGGATTTCAGCCCCAGCATTTT

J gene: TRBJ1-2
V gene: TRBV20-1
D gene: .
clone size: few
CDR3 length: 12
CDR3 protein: CSALDRNYGYTF
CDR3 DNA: TGCAGTGCACTAGACAGGAACTATGGCTACACCTTC

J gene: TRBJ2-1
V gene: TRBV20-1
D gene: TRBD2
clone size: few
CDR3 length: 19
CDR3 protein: CSASPQLAGDLSSYNEQFF
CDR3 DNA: TGCAGTGCTAGTCCCCAACTAGCGGGAGACCTGAGCTCCTACAATGAGCAGTTCTTC

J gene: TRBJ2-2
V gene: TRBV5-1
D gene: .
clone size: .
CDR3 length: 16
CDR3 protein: CASSLFSSGNTGELFF
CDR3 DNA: TGCGCCAGCAGCTTGTTTAGTAGCGGGAACACCGGGGAGCTGTTTTTT

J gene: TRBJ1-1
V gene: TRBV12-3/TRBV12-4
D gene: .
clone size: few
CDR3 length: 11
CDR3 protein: CATRQSVAAFF
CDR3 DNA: TGTGCCACCAGGCAGTCGGTGGCAGCTTTCTTT

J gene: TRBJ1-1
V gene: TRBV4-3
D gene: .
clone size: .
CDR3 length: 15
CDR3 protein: CASSRRTSREPEAFF
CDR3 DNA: TGCGCCAGCAGCCGCCGAACCTCCCGGGAGCCTGAAGCTTTCTTT

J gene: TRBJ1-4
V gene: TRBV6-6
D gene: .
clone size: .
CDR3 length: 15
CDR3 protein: CASSNTPTTNEKLFF
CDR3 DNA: TGTGCCAGCAGTAACACACCCACAACTAATGAAAAACTGTTTTTT

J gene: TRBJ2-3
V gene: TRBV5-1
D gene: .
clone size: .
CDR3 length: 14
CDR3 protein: CASSPGEGWDTQYF
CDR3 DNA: TGCGCCAGCAGCCCCGGTGAAGGGTGGGATACGCAGTATTTT

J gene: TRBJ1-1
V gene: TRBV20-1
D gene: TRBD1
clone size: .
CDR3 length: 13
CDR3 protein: CSVQGRLNTEAFF
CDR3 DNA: TGCAGTGTACAGGGGAGATTGAACACTGAAGCTTTCTTT

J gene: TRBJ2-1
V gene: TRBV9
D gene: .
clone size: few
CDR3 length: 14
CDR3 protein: CASSVGGAYNEQFF
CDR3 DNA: TGTGCCAGCAGCGTAGGGGGAGCCTACAATGAGCAGTTCTTC

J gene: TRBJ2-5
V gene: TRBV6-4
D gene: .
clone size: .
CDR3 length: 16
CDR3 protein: CASSSPQQGRMETQYF
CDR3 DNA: TGTGCCAGCAGTAGCCCTCAGCAGGGAAGGATGGAGACCCAGTACTTC

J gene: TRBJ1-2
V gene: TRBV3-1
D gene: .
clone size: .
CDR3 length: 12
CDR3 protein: CASSQGGTGYTF
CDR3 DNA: TGTGCCAGCAGCCAAGGGGGGACTGGCTACACCTTC

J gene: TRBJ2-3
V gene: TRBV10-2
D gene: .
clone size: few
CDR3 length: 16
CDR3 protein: CASSESGGLGTDTQYF
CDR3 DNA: TGCGCCAGCAGTGAGTCAGGAGGCCTCGGCACAGATACGCAGTATTTT

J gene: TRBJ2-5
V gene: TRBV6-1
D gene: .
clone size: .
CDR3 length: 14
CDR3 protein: CASSDRPGEETQYF
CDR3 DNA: TGTGCCAGCAGTGATAGGCCGGGTGAAGAGACCCAGTACTTC

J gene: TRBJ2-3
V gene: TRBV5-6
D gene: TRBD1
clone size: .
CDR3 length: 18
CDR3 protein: CASTQPGQTKVSTDTQYF
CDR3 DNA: TGTGCCAGTACGCAACCGGGACAGACGAAAGTTAGCACAGATACGCAGTATTTT

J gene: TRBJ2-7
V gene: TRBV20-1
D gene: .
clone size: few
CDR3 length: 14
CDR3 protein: CSAMPGHSSYEQYF
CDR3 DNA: TGCAGTGCCATGCCGGGACATAGCTCCTACGAGCAGTACTTC

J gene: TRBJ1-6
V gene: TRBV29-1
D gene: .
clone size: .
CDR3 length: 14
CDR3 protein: CSVSQDEGGAPLHF
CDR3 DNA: TGCAGCGTGTCACAAGATGAAGGTGGGGCACCCCTCCACTTT

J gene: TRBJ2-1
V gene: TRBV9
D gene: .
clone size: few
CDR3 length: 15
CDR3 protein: CASSVDIQSYNEQFF
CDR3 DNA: TGTGCCAGCAGCGTAGATATCCAATCCTACAATGAGCAGTTCTTC

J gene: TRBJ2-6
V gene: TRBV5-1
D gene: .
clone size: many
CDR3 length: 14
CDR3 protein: CASSLVSGANVLTF
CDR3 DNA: TGCGCCAGCAGCTTGGTCTCTGGGGCCAACGTCCTGACTTTC

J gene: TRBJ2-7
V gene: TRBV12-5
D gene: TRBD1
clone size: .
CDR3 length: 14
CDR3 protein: CASGLIRDSYEQYF
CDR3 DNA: TGTGCTAGTGGTTTAATCCGGGACAGCTACGAGCAGTACTTC

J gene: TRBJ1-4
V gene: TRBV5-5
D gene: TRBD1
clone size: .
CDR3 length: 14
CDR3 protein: CASRQGAGDEKLFF
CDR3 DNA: TGTGCCAGCAGGCAGGGGGCCGGGGATGAAAAACTGTTTTTT

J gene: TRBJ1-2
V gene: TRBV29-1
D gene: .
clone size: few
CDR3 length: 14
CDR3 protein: CSVVRITSNYGYTF
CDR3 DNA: TGCAGCGTTGTTCGGATAACTTCTAACTATGGCTACACCTTC

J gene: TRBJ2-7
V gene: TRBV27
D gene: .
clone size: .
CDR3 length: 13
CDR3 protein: CASRVGDSYEQYF
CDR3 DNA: TGTGCCAGCAGGGTAGGGGACTCCTACGAGCAGTACTTC

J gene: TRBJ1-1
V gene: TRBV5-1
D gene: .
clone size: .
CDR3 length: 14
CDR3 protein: CASSLVGDDTEAFF
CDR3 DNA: TGCGCCAGCAGCTTGGTGGGGGACGACACTGAAGCTTTCTTT

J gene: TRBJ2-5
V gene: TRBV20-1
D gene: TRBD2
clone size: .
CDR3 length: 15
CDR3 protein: CSASPRTSGGETQYF
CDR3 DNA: TGCAGTGCTAGTCCGCGGACTAGCGGGGGCGAGACCCAGTACTTC

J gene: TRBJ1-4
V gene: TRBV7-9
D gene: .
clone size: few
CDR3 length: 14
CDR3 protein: CASRPGSTNEKLFF
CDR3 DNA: TGTGCCAGCCGGCCGGGATCAACTAATGAAAAACTGTTTTTT